One and the same sample provided the 23 T cell receptor beta chains below, sequenced in a study of cytomegalovirus exposure and HLA in healthy donors. The PCR contained 60 Vbeta and 13 Jbeta primers. Method: immunoSEQ multiplex PCR; TCRdb's copy keeps in-frame clones and lacks some. The table records under 300,000 clones, just under 85% of them present only once. Sequenced material: PBMCs. These TCRs come from a woman aged 40-49 years in good health and CMV-seropositive.

This clone has more than one count but fewer than ten. The V gene is TRBV25-1, the J gene TRBJ1-1; 7 bases line up with TRBD1. This CDR3 has 14 residues. Germline V gives CDR1 MGHDK, CDR2 SYGVNS. J lost 4 bases, V lost 6 bases, and 8 bases had no gene match. The CDR3 loop reads CASRLTGAGTEAFF. The CDR3 nucleotides are TGTGCCAGCAGGCTCACAGGGGCAGGCACTGAAGCTTTCTTT.

The rearrangement uses TRBV2 and TRBJ1-1; 12 nucleotides match TRBD1. Looked up from germline, CDR1 is SNHLY and CDR2 is FYNNEI. V trimming: 6 bases; J trimming: 4 bases; junction bases outside the gene matches: 9. The CDR3 covers 16 residues. The CDR3 is CASSAGTGGLGTEAFF. CDR3 bases: TGTGCCAGCAGCGCCGGGACAGGGGGCTTGGGCACTGAAGCTTTCTTT.

The chain combines TRBV5-6 with TRBJ2-7; D ambiguous. Per the germline V gene, CDR1 is SGHDT and CDR2 is YYEEEE. This CDR3 has 13 amino acids. The ends were cut back, 0 bases at V and 3 bases at J, with 7 bases in the middle. In nucleotides, the CDR3 is TGTGCCAGCAGCTTGGCCTCAGGCTACGAGCAGTACTTC. Its translation is CASSLASGYEQYF.

The chain recombines TRBV14 with TRBJ2-1; TRBD2 aligns across 9 bases. The J segment lost 3 bases and the V segment lost 2 bases, leaving 11 bases of the junction unmatched. This CDR3 contains 18 residues. In germline, CDR1 is SGHDN, CDR2 FVKESK. The CDR3 loop reads CASSQKTIAGAGYNEQFF. In DNA, the CDR3 is TGTGCCAGCAGCCAAAAAACAATAGCGGGAGCAGGCTACAATGAGCAGTTCTTC.

V is TRBV15 and J is TRBJ2-1; D may be TRBD2 (7 bases). Looked up from germline, CDR1 is LNHNV and CDR2 is YYDKDF (reference sequence). There are 15 residues in the CDR3. V was trimmed by 1 base and J by 4 bases, leaving 11 bases between them. In DNA, the CDR3 is TGTGCCACCAGCAGAGGGGGGGGCGCTTACAATGAGCAGTTCTTC. Translated, it gives CATSRGGGAYNEQFF.

This rearrangement joins TRBV9 to TRBJ1-1; 10 bases align to TRBD1. Losses at the gene ends were 3 bases for V and 0 bases for J; bases not matched to a gene: 5. Germline lookup yields CDR1 SGDLS and CDR2 YYNGEE. CDR3 length equals 16 residues. CDR3 sequence (DNA): TGTGCCAGCAGCGGCCGGGACAGGGGTCTGAACACTGAAGCTTTCTTT. It is translated as CASSGRDRGLNTEAFF.

This clone is a singleton in its sample. The J gene is TRBJ1-2, the V gene TRBV4-3, with D perhaps matching TRBD1 (6 bases). The CDR3 runs to 14 residues. Between the trimmed V and J ends, which lost 1 base and 6 bases, there was a span of 12 bases. CDR1 is LGHNA and CDR2 is YSLEER in the germline V gene. The chain's CDR3 is CASSQGGQRHGYTF. The CDR3 DNA reads TGCGCCAGCAGCCAAGGCGGACAGAGGCATGGCTACACCTTC.

The rearrangement links TRBV30 to TRBJ2-5; D may be TRBD2 (5 bases). TRBJ2-7 explains the end of the DNA better; the J call may be wrong. The CDR3 runs 15 residues. The germline V gene encodes CDR1 GTSNPN and CDR2 SVGIG (reference sequence). CDR3 sequence reads: CAWSVPGVGPYEQYF. CDR3 in DNA: TGTGCCTGGAGTGTACCCGGGGTTGGGCCCTACGAGCAGTACTTC.

The chain combines TRBV25-1 with TRBJ2-1, with 9 bases aligning to TRBD2. CDR3 length equals 11 residues. With V trimmed by 6 bases and J by 14 bases, 5 bases remained unmatched. Germline loops: CDR1 MGHDK, CDR2 SYGVNS. DNA of the CDR3: TGTGCCAGCAGATTAGCGGGAGAGAAGTTCTTC. It is translated as CASRLAGEKFF.

This clone was detected once. The genes are TRBV2 and TRBJ2-4; D possibly corresponds to TRBD2 (5 bases). V was shortened by 3 bases and J by 3 bases, with 15 bases between the two germline ends. CDR3 length: 16 amino acids. Germline V CDR1 and CDR2: SNHLY, FYNNEI. The CDR3 DNA reads as TGTGCCAGCAGTGATAGGAAGGGCCGGGACAAAAACATTCAGTACTTC. Translation gives CASSDRKGRDKNIQYF.

The chain couples TRBV4-1 to TRBJ2-5; 7 bases align to TRBD2. This CDR3 spans 18 amino acids. The J segment lost 0 bases and the V segment lost 4 bases, leaving 14 bases of the junction unmatched. Germline V gene data show CDR1 as MGHRA and CDR2 as YSYEKL. The CDR3 spells CASSLSYPGGPYQETQYF. DNA for the CDR3: TGCGCCAGCAGCCTATCCTACCCGGGAGGCCCGTACCAAGAGACCCAGTACTTC.

The rearrangement joins TRBV5-1 to TRBJ1-2; 9 bases are a match to TRBD1. The CDR3 has 12 residues. From germline, CDR1 is SGHRS and CDR2 YFSETQ. Unmatched junction bases numbered 0, after V lost 4 bases and J lost 5 bases. CDR3 amino acids: CASSGTGYGYTF. CDR3 sequence (DNA): TGCGCCAGCAGCGGGACAGGGTATGGCTACACCTTC.

This chain uses TRBV7-3 with TRBJ2-5; 8 bases match TRBD2. Germline values: CDR1 SGHTA, CDR2 FQGTGA. This CDR3 region has 16 residues. The V segment lost 5 bases and the J segment 0 bases; nucleotides outside the gene matches: 8. The CDR3 nucleotides read TGTGCCAGCAGCCAGATAGCGGGATTAAACCAAGAGACCCAGTACTTC. Amino acids: CASSQIAGLNQETQYF.

This rearrangement joins TRBV28 to TRBJ1-6; possible D gene TRBD1, 6 bases. V lost 6 bases, J lost 1 base, and 16 bases lay in between. Germline CDR1 is MDHEN and CDR2 is SYDVKM. The CDR3 is made up of 17 amino acids. The CDR3 protein is CASSPEGGGSYNSPLHF. Written as DNA, the CDR3 is TGTGCCAGCAGCCCGGAAGGGGGGGGGTCCTATAATTCACCCCTCCACTTT.

This chain joins TRBV4-2 and TRBJ2-2; tentatively, D is TRBD1 (6 bases). Germline CDR1 LGHNA, CDR2 YNFKEQ. Deletions cut 0 bases from V and 2 bases from J, with 13 bases between. CDR3 length equals 17 residues. CDR3 loop: CASSQEQKGDNTGELFF. In nucleotides, the CDR3 is TGTGCCAGCAGCCAAGAACAGAAGGGGGATAACACCGGGGAGCTGTTTTTT.

The chain links TRBV7-9 to TRBJ2-1; 13 bases align to TRBD2. Germline values: CDR1 SEHNR, CDR2 FQNEAQ (reference sequence). V lost 5 bases, J lost 7 bases, and 17 bases stayed unmatched. The CDR3 totals 19 residues. CDR3 protein: CASSRGRALATSGRNEQFF. The CDR3 bases are TGTGCCAGCAGCCGGGGACGAGCCCTGGCGACTAGCGGGAGGAATGAGCAGTTCTTC.

This clone was seen a single time. The chain is built from TRBV5-6 and TRBJ2-5; TRBD1 might be the D (6 bases). V gave up 3 bases and J gave up 7 bases, with 16 bases separating them. CDR1 is SGHDT and CDR2 is YYEEEE in the germline V gene. The length of the CDR3 is 14 residues. The DNA of the CDR3 is TGTGCCAGCAGCTCCGGGCCTTCGACAGGGACCCAGTACTTC. It is translated as CASSSGPSTGTQYF.

The J gene is TRBJ1-1, the V gene TRBV4-1; 9 bases are shared with TRBD1. V was clipped by 1 base and J by 2 bases; unmatched bases: 2. The CDR3 extends over 15 amino acids. Germline assignment: CDR1 MGHRA and CDR2 YSYEKL. CDR3 nucleotides: TGCGCCAGCAGCCAAGCTACAGGGGGCAACACTGAAGCTTTCTTT. Its protein is CASSQATGGNTEAFF.

The CDR3 nucleotides are TGTGCCAGCAGCGGAGGGCCTGGCGCGGCGATCTACGAGCAGTACTTC. The encoded protein is CASSGGPGAAIYEQYF. The chain links TRBV9 to TRBJ2-7; TRBD2 might be the D (5 bases). CDR1 and CDR2 from the germline V gene are SGDLS and YYNGEE. The CDR3 length is 16 residues. V lost 3 bases and J lost 3, with 19 bases in between.

This chain links TRBV9 with TRBJ1-2; no definite D call. Germline V gene data show CDR1 as SGDLS and CDR2 as YYNGEE. This CDR3 spans 16 amino acids. V lost 4 bases and J lost 8, with 24 bases in between. The CDR3 region is CASSPLNPIFGRGYTF. CDR3 coding DNA: TGTGCCAGCAGCCCTTTAAATCCAATTTTTGGGCGAGGCTACACCTTC.

In DNA form, the CDR3 reads TGTGCCAGCAGTTGGCGGAACGGGGTAGCTTTCTTT. Translating it yields CASSWRNGVAFF. The J gene is TRBJ1-1, the V gene TRBV27; no firm D call. There are 12 residues in the CDR3. The ends were cut back, 4 bases at V and 10 bases at J, with 13 bases in the middle. In germline, CDR1 is MNHEY, CDR2 SMNVEV (reference sequence).

This chain connects TRBV5-1 to TRBJ1-6; tentatively, D is TRBD1 (6 bases). CDR1 is SGHRS and CDR2 is YFSETQ in the germline V gene. The V gene lost 0 bases and the J gene lost 10 bases, with 11 bases spanning the gap. This CDR3 has 14 amino acids. CDR3: CASSLVQGGSPLHF. CDR3 coding DNA: TGCGCCAGCAGCTTGGTACAGGGCGGCTCACCCCTCCACTTT.

This chain connects TRBV5-1 to TRBJ1-1; a weak D match, TRBD1 (5 bases). Trimming removed 0 bases from V and 4 bases from J, with 13 bases in between. The CDR3 spans 15 residues. Germline V CDR1 and CDR2: SGHRS, YFSETQ. The CDR3 nucleotides are TGCGCCAGCAGCTTGGCGGGGGGGAGTGGCACTGAAGCTTTCTTT. Its protein is CASSLAGGSGTEAFF.